The T cell receptor beta chain under discussion was sequenced for a study (dated by TCRdb to 2012 to 2015). This clonotype was found many times. It lacks a known antigen. No quality values exist for individual bases; no much larger clone is one base distant. Sequenced on an Illumina Genome Analyzer IIx. TCRdb reran the public reads through fastp at Q25 and MiXCR, keeping productive beta chains. All rows with the same CDR3 protein become a single entry with the most common DNA and genes. For this sample there are nearly 15,000 distinct CDR3 sequences; around 30% appear just once. The biggest ten clones account for about 16% of the sample. Input material: blood. This TCR derives from a human donor.

The DNA sequence is as follows: TGCGCCAGCAGCCATCAAGGCGGAACCGGGGAGCTGTTTTTT. This translates into CASSHQGGTGELFF. Recombination connected TRBV4-3 to TRBJ2-2; the D gene is not confidently resolved. V was cut back by 3 bases and J by 5 bases, leaving a gap of 10 bases between them. From the cysteine up to the phenylalanine, the CDR3 has a length of 14 residues. The kept DNA is CDR3 alone, 42 bases in frame from the first base. Looking up the germline V gene yields CDR1 LGHNA and CDR2 YSLEER.